The 10 T cell receptor beta chains below were found in one sample sequenced in a study of blood T cell repertoires in COVID-19. This table comes from immunoSEQ multiplex PCR, and its TCRdb copy is limited to in-frame clones, with some not included. This sample has 150,000 to 200,000 clones, with roughly 85% found just once. What was sequenced was PBMCs or T cells enriched from blood (not recorded which). The receptors stem from a woman in her 50s who had recovered from COVID-19.

The CDR3 nucleotides are TGTGCCAGCAGCGCTGGACAGGCTTACGAGCAGTACGTC. Its protein product is CASSAGQAYEQYV. The chain has TRBV6-5 and TRBJ2-7, with 7 bases fitting TRBD1. With V trimmed by 6 bases and J by 4 bases, 6 bases remained unmatched. The germline V gene encodes CDR1 MNHEY and CDR2 SVGAGI. The CDR3 is 13 residues long.

This sequence joins TRBV19 and TRBJ1-5, with a tentative D call TRBD1 (5 bases). Germline V gene lookup returns CDR1 LNHDA and CDR2 SQIVND (reference sequence). V lost 1 base, J lost 4 bases, and 11 bases lay in between. The CDR3 is 15 amino acids. CDR3 loop: CASSIARGANQPQHF. The CDR3 DNA follows: TGTGCCAGTAGTATAGCCCGTGGGGCAAATCAGCCCCAGCATTTT. Drawing the rest from reference TRBV19 and TRBJ1-5, the complete variable domain is DGGITQSPKYLFRKEGQNVTLSCEQNLNHDAMYWYRQDPGQGLRLIYYSQIVNDFQKGDIAEGYSVSREKKESFPLTVTSAQKNPTAFYLCASSIARGANQPQHFGDGTRLSIL.

This chain connects TRBV28 to TRBJ1-5; D is uncertain. The germline V gene has CDR1 MDHEN and CDR2 SYDVKM. The CDR3 has 11 residues. Deletions cut 6 bases from V and 10 bases from J, with 10 bases between. The CDR3 region has the DNA TGTGCCAGCAGGGCGACACCCCCCCAGCATTTT. Encoded protein: CASRATPPQHF.

Worth noting for this clone: Relative to the germline gene, one junction end is altered; a read error may explain this. V and J are TRBV6-5 and TRBJ1-2; 7 bases are a match to TRBD1. Per germline, CDR1 MNHEY and CDR2 SVGAGI. This CDR3 is built from 11 residues. The chain's CDR3 is CASDSTGKIDF. CDR3 coding DNA: TGTGCCAGCGATTCGACAGGGAAGATAGACTTC.

The chain couples TRBV28 to TRBJ1-1, with a weak D call TRBD1 (5 bases). V shed 3 bases and J shed 13 bases, with 15 bases lying between them. This CDR3 is 12 amino acids long. Germline-derived CDR1 and CDR2 are MDHEN and SYDVKM. For the CDR3, the DNA is TGTGCCAGCAGTTTTCGGCCGGGGGAGGATTTCTTT. Translated: CASSFRPGEDFF.

The gene calls are TRBV7-9 and TRBJ2-1, with 7 bases lining up with TRBD2. The junction had 10 bases not matched to a gene; V was cut back by 4 bases and J by 4 bases. In germline, CDR1 is SEHNR, CDR2 FQNEAQ (reference sequence). The CDR3 spans 16 residues. The CDR3 reads CASSSAESGIYNEQFF. CDR3 nucleotides: TGTGCCAGCAGCTCCGCTGAGAGCGGGATTTACAATGAGCAGTTCTTC.

Details on this clone: The junction differs from germline at one of its ends, possibly a read error. J is TRBJ2-2 and V is TRBV7-7; D is undetermined. Looked up from germline, CDR1 is SSHAT and CDR2 is FNYEAQ (reference sequence). CDR3 length equals 16 residues. The DNA of the CDR3 is TGTGCTAGCAGCACAAGGTCGGCAGGGAACACCGGGGAGCTGTTTTTT. Translated: CASSTRSAGNTGELFF.

The chain has TRBV7-2 and TRBJ1-1, with D possibly matching TRBD1 (6 bases). V lost 1 base and J 3 bases, leaving 21 bases between the germline ends. The CDR3 is 18 amino acids. Germline V gene data show CDR1 as SGHTA and CDR2 as FQGNSA. The CDR3 is CASSLDVTGPLLDTEAFF. CDR3 nucleotide sequence: TGTGCCAGCAGCTTAGATGTAACAGGGCCTTTGTTGGACACTGAAGCTTTCTTT.

The V gene is TRBV5-4, the J gene TRBJ2-2; possible D gene TRBD1, 6 bases. V was trimmed by 2 bases and J by 4 bases, leaving 12 bases between them. Germline V gene data show CDR1 as SGHNT and CDR2 as YYREEE (reference sequence). The length of the CDR3 is 15 residues. This CDR3 reads CASSFRQGLTGELFF. In DNA, the CDR3 is TGTGCCAGCAGCTTCCGCCAGGGGCTCACCGGGGAGCTGTTTTTT.

The chain recombines TRBV6-1 with TRBJ1-2; a weak D match, TRBD1 (5 bases). Germline V CDR1 and CDR2: MNHNS, SASEGT. The CDR3 runs to 14 residues. Deletions cut 2 bases from V and 3 bases from J, with 10 bases between. CDR3 region: CASSENWGDYGYTF. As DNA, the CDR3 is TGTGCCAGCAGTGAAAACTGGGGGGACTATGGCTACACCTTC.